These 5 T cell receptor beta chains were sequenced from one sample in a study of T cells in Graves' hyperthyroidism and ophthalmopathy. RNA transcripts provided the source from which TCR beta CDR3 regions were amplified. The HTBI primer set served for first-round RT-PCR of the TCR CDR3. One entry per CDR3 protein results from TCRdb running MiXCR on the multiplex PCR reads. The sample records hundreds of thousands of distinct CDR3 sequences, 15% to 20% being singletons. The sequenced sample was blood. These TCRs come from a woman in her twenties or thirties with Graves' hyperthyroidism.

This clonotype was found a few times. The genes are TRBV9 and TRBJ2-7; 9 bases line up with TRBD2. This CDR3 spans 17 amino acids. The ends lost 4 bases at V and 2 bases at J; junction bases unmatched: 13. CDR1 and CDR2 from the germline V gene are SGDLS and YYNGEE. The chain's CDR3 is CASSIKNRLAATYEQYF. The CDR3 DNA is TGTGCCAGCAGCATAAAGAACCGACTAGCGGCCACCTACGAGCAGTACTTC.

This clonotype was counted between two and nine times. This chain connects TRBV28 to TRBJ2-1; 7 positions agree with TRBD2. The CDR3 covers 16 residues. The germline V gene encodes CDR1 MDHEN and CDR2 SYDVKM. Trimming cost V 6 bases and J 7 bases; bases outside gene matches: 15. DNA for the CDR3: TGTGCCAGCAGAAACTTCGGGAGGAACAGCGGGAATGAGCAGTTCTTC. It encodes CASRNFGRNSGNEQFF.

Ten or more counts support this clonotype. V usage is TRBV11-3 and J usage is TRBJ2-5, with 7 bases matching TRBD2. Germline V gene lookup returns CDR1 SGHNT and CDR2 YENEEA. The V and J ends lost 5 bases and 4 bases, in that order; junction bases with no gene match: 13. CDR3 length equals 16 residues. The CDR3 region has the DNA TGTGCCAGCAGCCGTGGACAAAGGGGAGGGTCAGAGACCCAGTACTTC. Translated: CASSRGQRGGSETQYF.

This chain connects TRBV12-3 or TRBV12-4 to TRBJ2-7; 8 nucleotides line up with TRBD2. The CDR3 covers 13 residues. After removal of 7 bases from V and 5 bases from J, the junction contained 7 bases not matched to a gene. The CDR3 here is CASTPGLDHEQYF. The CDR3 DNA is TGTGCCAGCACGCCGGGACTAGATCACGAGCAGTACTTC.

There are a few counts of this clonotype. The chain employs TRBV15 and TRBJ2-7; D possibly uses TRBD1 or TRBD2 (5 bases each). The length of the CDR3 is 14 residues. From germline, CDR1 is LNHNV and CDR2 YYDKDF (reference sequence). The V gene lost 5 bases and the J gene lost 3 bases, with 14 bases spanning the gap. The CDR3 region has the DNA TGTGCCACCAGCGGACGGGACCGTTACTACGAGCAGTACTTC. Protein product: CATSGRDRYYEQYF.